The 24 T cell receptor beta chains listed next were all sequenced from one sample in a study of tumor-infiltrating lymphocytes in primary liver carcinoma. The study extracted blood RNA from unsorted whole blood and also extracted germline DNA. cDNA specific to TCR beta was made from 500 ng of total RNA, with a constant-region primer employed for priming. For TCR beta, libraries were produced by three nested multiplex PCR rounds using slightly modified ARM-PCR. It was with TRBV1-TRBV30 forward primers and a C-beta reverse primer that the first two PCR rounds were run, at roughly 11 cycles each. Each CDR3 protein gets one entry after TCRdb re-called the multiplex PCR reads with MiXCR. The sample records about 300,000 distinct CDR3 sequences, 50% to 70% being singletons. The sequenced material came from peripheral blood. The receptors here all came from a middle-aged man with primary liver carcinoma and hepatitis B virus infection.

The chain has TRBV5-4 and TRBJ2-4; D uncertain. This CDR3 has 16 residues. From germline, CDR1 is SGHNT and CDR2 YYREEE (reference sequence). V was cut by 1 base and J by 7 bases, with 18 bases left in between. CDR3 in DNA: TGTGCCAGCAGCTTGCCAGCCAGTAAAACAAGGAACATTCAGTACTTC. Its protein product is CASSLPASKTRNIQYF.

The J gene is TRBJ2-3, the V gene TRBV6-1, with D perhaps assigned TRBD1 or TRBD2 (5 bases each). The CDR3 runs to 15 residues. V dropped 4 bases and J dropped 7 bases, with 18 bases sitting between them. CDR1 is MNHNS, CDR2 SASEGT, per germline. The CDR3 sequence: CASSGTGGYAYTQYF. CDR3 nucleotide sequence: TGTGCCAGCAGTGGGACTGGGGGATATGCATATACGCAGTATTTT.

Note on this clonotype: This may stem from a read error, because a much larger clone lies one nucleotide away. The chain joins TRBV6-5 to TRBJ2-6; 9 bases agree with TRBD1. This CDR3 region has 17 residues. Germline V gives CDR1 MNHEY, CDR2 SVGAGI. As DNA, the CDR3 is TGTACCAGCAGTTCCCGGGACAGGGAACCCGGGGCCAACGTCCTGACTTTC. Amino acids: CTSSSRDREPGANVLTF.

This clonotype was recorded at least ten times. The chain combines TRBV4-2 with TRBJ2-1; 10 positions match TRBD2. The CDR3 runs to 16 residues. CDR1 and CDR2 (germline): LGHNA, YNFKEQ. V shed 1 base, J shed 6 bases, and the junction held 6 bases outside the gene matches. Here the CDR3 reads CASSQGPLAGFNEQFF. The CDR3 DNA follows: TGTGCCAGCAGCCAAGGGCCACTAGCGGGATTCAATGAGCAGTTCTTC.

There are many counts of this clonotype. The chain joins TRBV29-1 to TRBJ1-5; D not certain. CDR1 is SQVTM and CDR2 is ANQGSEA in the germline V gene. CDR3 length: 12 residues. The V end lost 5 bases, the J end lost 3 bases, and 8 bases lay between the germline ends. The CDR3 region is CSVLPDNQPQHF. In DNA, the CDR3 is TGCAGCGTTCTCCCAGACAATCAGCCCCAGCATTTT.

The chain has TRBV12-5 and TRBJ1-1; D unresolved. Trimming left V 4 bases short and J 10 bases short, with 16 bases between. From germline, CDR1 is LGHNT and CDR2 FRNRAP. There are 13 residues in the CDR3. The CDR3 DNA reads TGTGCTAGTGGTTCGACGTCGGTGGTGAGAGCTTTCTTT. Amino acids: CASGSTSVVRAFF.

As to this clonotype: The CDR3 end shows no conserved phenylalanine or tryptophan, and so a read error is likely. This chain uses TRBV6-6 with TRBJ2-3; TRBD1 matches at 7 bases. V lost 4 bases and J lost 2; bases outside the gene matches: 9. Per the germline V gene, CDR1 is MNHNY and CDR2 is SVGAGI (reference sequence). CDR3 length equals 16 residues. This chain's CDR3 is CASSFGVTGTTDTQYI. CDR3 nucleotide sequence: TGTGCCAGCAGTTTCGGGGTGACAGGGACCACAGATACGCAGTATATT.

The chain carries TRBV6-5 and TRBJ2-5; perhaps D is TRBD1 or TRBD2 (6 bases each). The V gene's germline CDR1 is MNHEY and CDR2 SVGAGI. The CDR3 is made up of 16 amino acids. CDR3 sequence reads: CVTGGQWELNSETQYF. CDR3 sequence (DNA): TGTGTCACCGGGGGCCAGTGGGAGCTTAATAGCGAGACCCAGTACTTC.

The rearrangement uses TRBV24-1 and TRBJ2-6; a possible D gene is TRBD1 (5 bases). The CDR3 covers 15 residues. The germline CDR1 and CDR2 sequences are KGHDR and SFDVKD. With 3 bases removed from V and 18 bases from J, the gap between germline ends came to 23 bases. The DNA of the CDR3 is TGTGCCACCAGTGATCACCTATCTGGGGCCAACGCCCCGACTTTC. It encodes CATSDHLSGANAPTF.

The chain has TRBV5-1 and TRBJ1-6; D not resolved. Germline CDR1 is SGHRS and CDR2 is YFSETQ. The CDR3 sequence is 13 residues long. The ends were cut back, 4 bases at V and 9 bases at J, with 11 bases in the middle. Here the CDR3 reads CASSRDTVSPLHF. The CDR3 DNA sequence: TGCGCCAGCAGCCGCGATACGGTTTCACCCCTCCACTTT.

The V and J genes are TRBV7-8 and TRBJ1-3; D unresolved. Trimming stripped 5 bases from V and 0 bases from J, with 11 bases between. CDR1 is SGHVS and CDR2 is FQNEAQ in the germline V gene. The CDR3 spans 15 residues. The CDR3 nucleotides are TGTGCCAGCAGCCCAGCCCAGATCTCTGGAAACACCATATATTTT. Amino acids: CASSPAQISGNTIYF.

A remark on this clonotype: This could be a read error, since a much larger clone is one nucleotide away. The rearrangement uses TRBV29-1 and TRBJ2-5, with no clear D. Germline V lookup: CDR1 SQVTM, CDR2 ANQGSEA. The CDR3 has 13 residues. The CDR3 DNA is TGCAGCGTCGCACAGAGCTTCCAAGATACCCAGTACTTC. This translates into CSVAQSFQDTQYF. The full variable domain, its missing parts supplied by reference TRBV29-1 and TRBJ2-5, is SAVISQKPSRDICQRGTSLTIQCQVDSQVTMMFWYRQQPGQSLTLIATANQGSEATYESGFVIDKFPISRPNLTFSTLTVSNMSPEDSSIYLCSVAQSFQDTQYFGPGTRLLVL.

This clonotype was recorded only once. One base away lies a much larger clone, so this may be a sequencing read error. CDR3 amino acids: CASSDLAVSGANVLSF. The DNA for the CDR3 is TGTGCCAGCAGTGATTTGGCTGTCTCTGGGGCCAACGTCCTGAGTTTC. V is TRBV6-1 and J is TRBJ2-6, with a tentative D call TRBD1 (5 bases). Germline CDR1 MNHNS, CDR2 SASEGT. CDR3 length: 16 residues.

The CDR3 DNA reads TGTGCCAGCAGCTCCATCGGAGCGGACGGAGCTTTCTTT. As protein: CASSSIGADGAFF. The chain uses TRBV7-9 and TRBJ1-1; D is ambiguous. Between the trimmed V and J ends, which lost 4 bases and 10 bases, there was a span of 16 bases. The CDR3 contains 13 residues. Germline CDR1 SEHNR, CDR2 FQNEAQ (reference sequence).

This clonotype has only a few counts. The gene calls are TRBV4-1 and TRBJ1-3; D gene ambiguous. V lost 0 bases, J lost 3 bases, and 9 bases lay in between. Per germline, CDR1 MGHRA and CDR2 YSYEKL. The length of the CDR3 is 15 residues. The CDR3 region is CASSQDHTVGNTIYF. The DNA for the CDR3 is TGCGCCAGCAGCCAAGATCATACGGTTGGAAACACCATATATTTT.

The chain combines TRBV6-1 with TRBJ2-3; no clear D gene. V was trimmed by 0 bases and J by 2 bases, leaving 15 bases between them. Germline V gives CDR1 MNHNS, CDR2 SASEGT. The CDR3 consists of 17 residues. CDR3 in DNA: TGTGCCAGCAGTGAAGCGCTCGGGCGTCGGTCCACAGATACGCAGTATTTT. Translation gives CASSEALGRRSTDTQYF.

This chain connects TRBV7-7 to TRBJ2-1; TRBD2 matches at 10 bases. Germline V gene lookup returns CDR1 SSHAT and CDR2 FNYEAQ (reference sequence). This CDR3 is 16 amino acids long. V lost 9 bases to trimming and J lost 6 bases; unmatched junction nucleotides: 14. The CDR3 sequence is CARSPSGVAGGNEQFF. CDR3 DNA: TGTGCCAGAAGCCCCTCCGGGGTAGCGGGAGGCAATGAGCAGTTCTTC.

This clonotype was found a few times. J is TRBJ2-3 and V is TRBV5-1, with D perhaps matching TRBD2 (5 bases). Germline CDR1 reads SGHRS; CDR2 reads YFSETQ. The CDR3 is made up of 15 amino acids. With 0 bases removed from V and 4 bases from J, the gap between germline ends came to 12 bases. CDR3 DNA: TGCGCCAGCAGCTTGGCCCGGGATGGACCAGATACGCAGTATTTT. It yields the protein CASSLARDGPDTQYF. The variable domain in full, with the rest retrieved from reference TRBV5-1 and TRBJ2-3, is KAGVTQTPRYLIKTRGQQVTLSCSPISGHRSVSWYQQTPGQGLQFLFEYFSETQRNKGNFPGRFSGRQFSNSRSEMNVSTLELGDSALYLCASSLARDGPDTQYFGPGTRLTVL.

A note on this clonotype: A much larger clone is a single base away; this may be a read error. The rearrangement links TRBV10-3 to TRBJ2-7; no clear D. The germline V gene encodes CDR1 ENHRY and CDR2 SYGVKD. V was shortened by 3 bases and J by 9 bases, with 18 bases between the two germline ends. This CDR3 is 14 amino acids long. The CDR3 reads CAISDLGISWGQYF. Written as DNA, the CDR3 is TGTGCCATCAGTGACCTGGGTATATCGTGGGGGCAGTACTTC.

As regards this clonotype: A much larger clone differs by one base, so this may be a read error. The conserved phenylalanine or tryptophan normally closing the CDR3 is absent here, so this likely arose from a read error. V gene TRBV6-5 combines with J gene TRBJ2-5, with 9 positions matching TRBD1. Trimming removed 0 bases from V and 5 bases from J; junction bases left unmatched: 13. The CDR3 consists of 18 residues. CDR1 is MNHEY and CDR2 is SVGAGI in the germline V gene. In DNA, the CDR3 is TGTGCCAGCAGTTACTCGAGTTTCGGGACAGGGCCGGAGGAGACCCAGTACTCC. Translated, it gives CASSYSSFGTGPEETQYS.

Of note for this clonotype: A read error may produce the germline difference seen at one junction end. This sequence joins TRBV11-2 and TRBJ1-4; TRBD1 is a possible D gene (6 bases). CDR3 size: 14 residues. Per germline, CDR1 SGHAT and CDR2 FQNNGV. The CDR3 is CASSSNLRGEKLLF. The CDR3 DNA reads TGTGCCAGCAGCTCAAACTTAAGGGGGGAAAAACTGTTATTT. The complete variable domain, with remaining parts taken from reference TRBV11-2 and TRBJ1-4, reads EAGVAQSPRYKIIEKRQSVAFWCNPISGHATLYWYQQILGQGPKLLIQFQNNGVVDDSQLPKDRFSAERLKGVDSTLKIQPAKLEDSAVYLCASSSNLRGEKLLFGSGTQLSVL.

The chain links TRBV30 to TRBJ2-7; 10 bases agree with TRBD2. The CDR3 totals 14 residues. V shed 0 bases and J 4 bases; nucleotides not matched to a gene: 3. The germline gives CDR1 GTSNPN, CDR2 SVGIG (reference sequence). CDR3 in amino acids: CAWSVLAGRYEQYF. CDR3 nucleotides: TGTGCCTGGAGTGTACTAGCGGGACGATACGAGCAGTACTTC. The entire variable domain, with the rest obtained from reference TRBV30 and TRBJ2-7, is as follows: SQTIHQWPATLVQPVGSPLSLECTVEGTSNPNLYWYRQAAGRGLQLLFYSVGIGQISSEVPQNLSASRPQDRQFILSSKKLLLSDSGFYLCAWSVLAGRYEQYFGPGTRLTVT.

The chain carries TRBV12-3 or TRBV12-4 and TRBJ1-1; TRBD1 matches at 9 bases. The CDR3 totals 14 residues. With 5 bases clipped from V and 5 bases from J, the junction kept 6 bases outside the gene matches. The CDR3 sequence: CASSGTGSLTEAFF. The CDR3, as DNA: TGTGCCAGCAGTGGGACAGGGTCGCTAACTGAAGCTTTCTTT.

This clonotype has more than one count but fewer than ten. The CDR3, as DNA: TGTGCCAGCAGTTTATCCCCCCCCGGGGAGGGAGGCCACGAGCAGTACTTC. It is translated as CASSLSPPGEGGHEQYF. The chain recombines TRBV28 with TRBJ2-7, with TRBD2 matching 7 bases. The CDR3 has 17 residues. CDR1 and CDR2 from the germline V gene are MDHEN and SYDVKM. Trimming at V came to 1 base and at J to 5 bases, leaving 14 bases not matched to a gene. Drawing the rest from reference TRBV28 and TRBJ2-7, the complete variable domain is DVKVTQSSRYLVKRTGEKVFLECVQDMDHENMFWYRQDPGLGLRLIYFSYDVKMKEKGDIPEGYSVSREKKERFSLILESASTNQTSMYLCASSLSPPGEGGHEQYFGPGTRLTVT.